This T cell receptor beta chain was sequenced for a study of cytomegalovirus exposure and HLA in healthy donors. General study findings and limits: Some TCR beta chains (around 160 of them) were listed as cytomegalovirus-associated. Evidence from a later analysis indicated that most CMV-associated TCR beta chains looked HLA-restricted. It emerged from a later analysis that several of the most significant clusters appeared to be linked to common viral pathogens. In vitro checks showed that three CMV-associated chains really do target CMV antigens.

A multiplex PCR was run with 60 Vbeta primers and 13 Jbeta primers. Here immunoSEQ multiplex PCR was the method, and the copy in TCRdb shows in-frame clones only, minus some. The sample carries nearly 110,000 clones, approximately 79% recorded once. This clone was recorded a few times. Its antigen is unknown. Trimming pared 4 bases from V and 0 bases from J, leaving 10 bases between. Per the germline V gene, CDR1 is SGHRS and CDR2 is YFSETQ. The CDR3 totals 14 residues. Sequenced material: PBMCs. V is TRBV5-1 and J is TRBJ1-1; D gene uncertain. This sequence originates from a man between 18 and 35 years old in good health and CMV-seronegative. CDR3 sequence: CASSRDGVNTEAFF. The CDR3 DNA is TGCGCCAGCAGCCGTGACGGAGTGAACACTGAAGCTTTCTTT.